Listed here are 21 T cell receptor beta chains from one sample, sequenced in a study of blood T cell repertoires in COVID-19 (dated by TCRdb to 2020 to 2021). The method behind the library was the immunoSEQ multiplex PCR assay. In TCRdb, the immuneACCESS table is reduced to in-frame sequences with V and J assigned. These tables do not hold every clone; where another copy was compared, an unresolved V gene accounts for under half, and the others remain unexplained. For this sample the table gives roughly 250,000 clones, of which about nine tenths were detected only once. Roughly 7% of the sample rests with the top ten. Specimen: peripheral blood. These receptors were collected from a man between 60 and 75 years old who had recovered from COVID-19.

The table lists this clone with a count of one. The chain combines TRBV6-6 with TRBJ1-5, with unresolved D. The V gene lost 0 bases and the J gene lost 0 bases, with 9 bases spanning the gap. The germline CDR1 and CDR2 sequences are MNHNY and SVGAGI (reference sequence). The CDR3 has 16 residues. DNA for the CDR3: TGTGCCAGCAGTTACTCTGTGGGAGTTAGCAATCAGCCCCAGCATTTT. Translated, it gives CASSYSVGVSNQPQHF.

The rearrangement joins TRBV6-5 to TRBJ2-1; 7 positions match TRBD2. The CDR3 has 14 residues. J gave up 3 bases and V 5 bases, and 4 bases lay outside the gene matches. Germline V gene sequence: CDR1 MNHEY, CDR2 SVGAGI. The CDR3 bases are TGTGCCAGCAGTAGGGACTATAACTACAATGAGCAGTTCTTC. As protein: CASSRDYNYNEQFF.

The rearrangement uses TRBV5-5 and TRBJ2-7; no firm D call. The CDR3 totals 12 residues. Germline V gene lookup returns CDR1 SGHKS and CDR2 YYEKEE (reference sequence). Trimming took off 0 bases at V and 5 bases at J, with 6 bases between the two ends. CDR3 in DNA: TGTGCCAGCAGCTTGGGCTCTAACGAGCAGTACGTC. It translates to CASSLGSNEQYV.

V gene TRBV5-4 combines with J gene TRBJ2-3, with D hard to call. V lost 2 bases and J lost 9, with 22 bases in between. The CDR3 length is 16 residues. Germline V CDR1 and CDR2: SGHNT, YYREEE (reference sequence). DNA of the CDR3: TGTGCCAGCAGCTTTACCGGGTCGTCGGTTCGAGTCACGCAGTATTTT. Translated, it gives CASSFTGSSVRVTQYF.

The genes are TRBV10-3 and TRBJ1-1, with TRBD1 identical over 8 bases. Trimming took 6 bases from V and 5 from J; bases not matched to a gene: 5. Germline-derived CDR1 and CDR2 are ENHRY and SYGVKD. The CDR3 loop spans 13 amino acids. The CDR3: CAIRGTGGTEAFF. The CDR3 coding sequence is TGTGCCATCAGGGGTACAGGGGGGACTGAAGCTTTCTTT.

The chain is built from TRBV11-2 and TRBJ1-5; D possibly corresponds to TRBD1 (6 bases). CDR3 length equals 13 residues. V lost 4 bases, J lost 6 bases, and 10 bases lay in between. Per the germline V gene, CDR1 is SGHAT and CDR2 is FQNNGV. As DNA, the CDR3 is TGTGCCAGCAGCTCCAGGGGCGGTCAGCCCCAGCATTTT. The encoded protein is CASSSRGGQPQHF.

V gene TRBV21-1 combines with J gene TRBJ2-1; whether TRBD1, the table's D call, matches the DNA was not checked. TRBV21-1 is shown as a pseudogene. The length of the CDR3 is 19 residues. In DNA form, the CDR3 reads TGTGCCAGCAGCAAGGGGGACAGGCGACCGTTGGGCTCCTACAATGAGCAGTTCTTC. It specifies CASSKGDRRPLGSYNEQFF.

The V and J genes are TRBV2 and TRBJ2-7; D perhaps matches TRBD2 (6 bases). V lost 2 bases to trimming and J lost 0 bases, with 11 bases between them. Germline-derived CDR1 and CDR2 are SNHLY and FYNNEI. The CDR3 has 15 residues. CDR3 protein: CASSERQRASYEQYF. CDR3 nucleotide sequence: TGTGCCAGCAGTGAAAGGCAGCGGGCCTCCTACGAGCAGTACTTC. Looking up the rest from reference TRBV2 and TRBJ2-7 gives the full variable domain: EPEVTQTPSHQVTQMGQEVILRCVPISNHLYFYWYRQILGQKVEFLVSFYNNEISEKSEIFDDQFSVERPDGSNFTLKIRSTKLEDSAMYFCASSERQRASYEQYFGPGTRLTVT.

This clone has only one observation. The chain uses TRBV6-5 and TRBJ2-5; possibly TRBD1 for D (5 bases). Trimming took off 6 bases at V and 2 bases at J, with 13 bases between the two ends. This CDR3 contains 14 residues. CDR1 and CDR2 (germline): MNHEY, SVGAGI. CDR3 sequence (DNA): TGTGCCAGCAGCTACAGACAGAAGCAAGAGACCCAGTACTTC. This sequence encodes CASSYRQKQETQYF.

This sequence joins TRBV6-2 or TRBV6-3 and TRBJ1-5, with 7 bases that match TRBD1. CDR3 length equals 15 residues. Trimming at V came to 6 bases and at J to 1 base, leaving 6 bases not matched to a gene. Germline lookup yields CDR1 MNHEY and CDR2 SVGEGT. CDR3 coding DNA: TGTGCCAGCAGCCAGGGGGTAAGGAGCAATCAGCCCCAGCATTTT. This translates into CASSQGVRSNQPQHF.

This clone was detected only a few times. V and J are TRBV6-2 or TRBV6-3 and TRBJ1-5, with D possibly matching TRBD1 (6 bases). Deletions cut 2 bases from V and 2 bases from J, with 16 bases between. The CDR3 consists of 17 residues. Germline V gene data show CDR1 as MNHEY and CDR2 as SVGEGT. CDR3 nucleotide sequence: TGTGCCAGCAGTTACATCAGGGGCGACGGGGGCAATCAGCCCCAGCATTTT. The encoded protein is CASSYIRGDGGNQPQHF.

This clone was found a few times. This chain joins TRBV2 and TRBJ1-2; D is ambiguous. V lost 4 bases and J lost 8, with 14 bases in between. Germline CDR1 and CDR2: SNHLY and FYNNEI. The CDR3 consists of 13 residues. The DNA of the CDR3 is TGTGCCAGCAGTGTTTACGAGGATTGGGGCTACACCTTC. It translates to CASSVYEDWGYTF.

This sequence joins TRBV24-1 and TRBJ2-1; 10 nucleotides line up with TRBD2. The CDR3 covers 15 residues. CDR1 is KGHDR and CDR2 is SFDVKD in the germline V gene. V lost 7 bases and J lost 8; bases outside the gene matches: 10. CDR3 sequence reads: CATSQRGLAADEQFF. The CDR3 bases are TGTGCCACCAGCCAAAGAGGACTAGCGGCCGATGAGCAGTTCTTC.

The V call is TRBV3-1 (or the pseudogene TRBV3-2), the J call TRBJ2-3; a possible D gene is TRBD1 (7 bases). V dropped 1 base and J dropped 0 bases, with 14 bases sitting between them. This CDR3 has 17 residues. Germline V CDR1 and CDR2: LGHDT, YNNKEL (reference sequence). The CDR3 DNA reads TGTGCCAGCAGCCAAGTTGTGGAGGGGGCGAGCACAGATACGCAGTATTTT. It specifies CASSQVVEGASTDTQYF.

The gene calls are TRBV7-7 and TRBJ1-1; no reliable D call. Per the germline V gene, CDR1 is SSHAT and CDR2 is FNYEAQ (reference sequence). The CDR3 length is 13 residues. The V gene lost 1 base and the J gene lost 3 bases, with 6 bases spanning the gap. As DNA, the CDR3 is TGTGCCAGCAGCTTAGGATCAGACACTGAAGCTTTCTTT. Its protein product is CASSLGSDTEAFF.

The chain combines TRBV5-1 with TRBJ1-4; the match to TRBD1 covers 7 bases. Trimming took 0 bases from V and 7 from J; bases not matched to a gene: 6. CDR1 SGHRS and CDR2 YFSETQ come from the germline V gene. The CDR3 consists of 15 residues. CDR3 sequence (DNA): TGCGCCAGCAGCTTGGTGCCGGGACAGACTGAAAAACTGTTTTTT. Translated: CASSLVPGQTEKLFF.

V is TRBV10-3 and J is TRBJ2-1; D gene ambiguous. CDR1 and CDR2 from the germline V gene are ENHRY and SYGVKD. The CDR3 is made up of 14 amino acids. V gave up 5 bases and J gave up 7 bases, with 15 bases separating them. The DNA for the CDR3 is TGTGCCATCAGTCCACAGCTGACCAGGAATGAGCAGTTCTTC. This sequence encodes CAISPQLTRNEQFF.

This clone was counted once. The chain recombines TRBV24-1 with TRBJ2-3; 7 nucleotides align to TRBD2. CDR3 length equals 14 residues. Germline V gives CDR1 KGHDR, CDR2 SFDVKD. V lost 9 bases, J lost 5 bases, and 10 bases stayed unmatched. This CDR3 reads CATGIAGAVDTQYF. In DNA, the CDR3 is TGTGCCACCGGGATAGCGGGTGCGGTAGATACGCAGTATTTT.

The J gene is TRBJ2-4, the V gene TRBV2, with a tentative D call TRBD1 (5 bases). Germline V gene sequence: CDR1 SNHLY, CDR2 FYNNEI. V shed 5 bases and J shed 8 bases, with 22 bases lying between them. The CDR3 sequence is 16 residues long. The CDR3 spells CASSSGILMGMHIQYF. CDR3 nucleotide sequence: TGTGCCAGCAGTTCAGGGATATTGATGGGGATGCACATTCAGTACTTC.

The CDR3 loop is CASSRWDSSRSGNTIYF. The CDR3 DNA follows: TGTGCCAGCAGCCGATGGGACAGCTCACGCTCTGGAAACACCATATATTTT. J is TRBJ1-3 and V is TRBV3-1 (or the pseudogene TRBV3-2); TRBD1 agrees at 7 bases. This CDR3 has 17 residues. V shed 4 bases and J 0 bases; nucleotides not matched to a gene: 9. Germline loops: CDR1 LGHDT, CDR2 YNNKEL (reference sequence).

V usage is TRBV5-1 and J usage is TRBJ1-2; D is uncertain. Trimming removed 1 base from V and 4 bases from J, with 11 bases in between. CDR1 is SGHRS, CDR2 YFSETQ, per germline. CDR3 length: 14 amino acids. The CDR3 DNA reads TGCGCCAGCAGCTTGAGTACTGGGAGCTATGGCTACACCTTC. Its protein is CASSLSTGSYGYTF.